A selection of T cell receptor beta chains follows, all from one sample in a study of blood T cell repertoires in COVID-19. Using immunoSEQ multiplex PCR, the repertoire was profiled, and TCRdb retains in-frame clones only, with some absent. In the table there are about 120,000 clones, over 75% of which are singletons. Sequenced material: peripheral blood. The receptors derive from a man older than 75 with acute or convalescent COVID-19. The CDR3 runs from the conserved cysteine through the conserved F or W. Fields, in order: J gene, V gene, CDR3 protein.

TRBJ1-5 | TRBV19 | CASSRQGGQPQHF
TRBJ2-3 | TRBV5-1 | CASSSGMVGDTDTQYF
TRBJ2-2 | TRBV7-3 | CASGRQPNTGELFF
TRBJ2-1 | TRBV6-5 | CASRPDRLNEQFF
TRBJ2-3 | TRBV5-1 | CASSLAGRRGTDTQYF
TRBJ1-3 | TRBV29-1 | CSATGQFSGNTIYF
TRBJ1-2 | TRBV2 | CASSVRRDYGYTF
TRBJ1-2 | TRBV13 | CASSLGGQDYGYTF
TRBJ1-2 | TRBV30 | CAWSRRDSQPRGYTF
TRBJ2-7 | TRBV6-5 | CASSYGPSDEQYF
TRBJ2-7 | TRBV7-2 | CASSLGTSSPYEQYF
TRBJ1-5 | TRBV7-9 | CASSSGTGNQPQHF
TRBJ2-7 | TRBV9 | CASSGGTTGSSEQYF
TRBJ1-1 | TRBV16 | CASSLDRNTEAFF
TRBJ1-1 | TRBV12-3/TRBV12-4 | CASSSIINTEAFF
TRBJ2-3 | TRBV5-1 | CASSLGGVGTDTQYF
TRBJ1-2 | TRBV5-4 | CASSFSGNWGYTF
TRBJ1-4 | TRBV5-1 | CASSLQGYTNEKLFF
TRBJ2-7 | TRBV13 | CASSSRDRGLGPNYEQYF
TRBJ1-3 | TRBV3-1/TRBV3-2 | CASSQGPPTGTIGNTIYF
TRBJ2-7 | TRBV4-1 | CASSQFPGQGLSRSYEQYF
TRBJ1-1 | TRBV2 | CASRKRPGTVNTEAFF
TRBJ2-1 | TRBV6-2/TRBV6-3 | CASTPVGPRNEQFF
TRBJ1-1 | TRBV7-3 | CASSLEADMNTEAFF
TRBJ2-7 | TRBV6-5 | CASSRTRQGPGEQYF
TRBJ1-1 | TRBV18 | CASSPDRVGAFF
TRBJ2-5 | TRBV30 | CAWSVRRGQETQYF
TRBJ2-1 | TRBV20-1 | CSASPYNEQFF
TRBJ2-1 | TRBV5-1 | CASSLAPLAGAYEQFF
TRBJ1-2 | TRBV5-4 | CASSLGQGGAQGYTF